Detailed here is one T cell receptor (beta chain). Its matching antigen is unknown. The data were produced by immunoSEQ multiplex PCR, yet TCRdb's version contains in-frame clones alone and is incomplete. The sample contains approximately 210,000 clones, approximately 91% of which appear only once. This record belongs to a study of T cell responses to AZD1222 COVID-19 vaccine. Study-level points and caveats: Repertoire samples came only from after the peak T cell response. Spike-specific TCR breadth and depth both grew after two AZD1222 doses. The study reported that nearly half of spike-specific TCRs target unmutated variant regions.

CDR1 and CDR2 (germline): MDHEN, SYDVKM. This CDR3 is built from 14 residues. V shed 7 bases, J shed 5 bases, and the junction held 9 bases outside the gene matches. The TCR originated in an adult who received the AZD1222 COVID-19 vaccine. The rearrangement uses TRBV28 and TRBJ2-5, with 8 positions matching TRBD2. The sequenced sample was peripheral blood, obtained 28 days after the second AZD1222 dose. For the CDR3, the DNA is TGTGCCAGCATAGGTAGTCCGGGGGGGGAGACCCAGTACTTC. Residues: CASIGSPGGETQYF.